This entry concerns a single T cell receptor (beta chain). There is no known antigen for this receptor. No base quality information exists; no much larger clone differs at one position. This sample is part of a study of blood T cells in healthy people across ages (dated by TCRdb to between 2014 and 2017). Describing the broader study: Template switching captured roughly one uniquely barcoded TCR beta cDNA molecule per two T cells in model experiments. The study analyzed two additional independent replicas of 1 million unique cDNA reads from the same blood draw for two donors, one aged 18 to 30 and one aged 80 or older. Donors of different ages were randomly distributed across sequencing lanes to avoid experimental bias. Four age groups were formed from the donors: young (average 16 years), middle-aged (approximately 42), aged (about 62) and long-lived (more than 75). The study measured age-related changes in TCR beta repertoire diversity using deep sequencing normalized with unique cDNA molecular identifiers.

The library was made by 5' RACE. Sequencing was performed on an Illumina HiSeq 2500. A second PCR of about 7 to 12 cycles was run with a J-beta primer mix and a sample-barcoded 5' primer. Each TCR beta cDNA molecule received a unique molecular identifier from a template-switch 5' adaptor carrying 12 random nucleotides. Each sample yielded at least 2.5 million CDR3-containing paired-end reads. The Mint cDNA synthesis kit, primed by a TRBC-specific oligonucleotide, was used to synthesize first-strand cDNA from all RNA. Following uracil-DNA glycosylase treatment, all cDNA underwent a first 18-cycle PCR with the universal primers M1SS and BC2_uni_R. The paper's processing steps were these. Each sample was normalized by randomly selecting 1 million high-quality reads, each carrying a distinct molecular identifier. Instead of being binned into consensus sequences, reads that shared molecular identifiers were thrown out. CDR3 identification, clonotype clustering and error correction used MiTCR with a Q25 quality threshold and the strictest error-elimination algorithm. Lower-bound total TCR beta diversity was estimated with a nonparametric unseen species model using Euler transformation. Starting from the raw public reads, TCRdb applied fastp trimming at Q25, assembled clones with MiXCR and retained in-frame beta chains. Rows are combined by CDR3 protein, so each entry shows the most common genes and DNA. The V and J calls shown here were made by TCRdb, not taken from the authors' results. In this sample the table shows under 2,000,000 distinct CDR3 sequences, approximately 50% of which occur a single time. 2.1% of the sample is held by the ten biggest clonotypes.

Beyond this particular receptor, the publication reports: Compared with the aged group, the long-lived group had more naive CD4+ T cells, fewer expanded clones and increased TCR diversity, a pattern suggesting age selection. Donor CMV infection status was unknown, potentially confounding age-related changes in expanded clonotypes. Because profiling used bulk unsorted PBMCs, naive and antigen-experienced compartments could not be compared conclusively. As age increased, observed TCR beta diversity per million T cells dropped in a roughly linear way, and a significant reduction was already evident by age approximately 40. Estimates of total diversity from one million sequenced T cells were regarded as lower bounds and underestimates. A strong correlation was found between observed TCR beta diversity and the percentage of naive T cells measured by flow cytometry.

V loses 2 bases, J loses 2 bases, and the germline ends lie 10 bases apart. From the cysteine through the phenylalanine, the CDR3 covers 14 amino acids. CDR3 DNA only is kept here, 42 bases in frame from base 1. Per the germline V gene, SGHRS is the CDR1 and YFSETQ is the CDR2. Donors were around 37 systemically healthy Caucasian individuals from Russia aged roughly 6 to 100 years. About 9.1 milliliters of peripheral blood were collected from each donor into EDTA-treated Vacutainer tubes. Ficoll-Paque density-gradient centrifugation was used to isolate PBMCs, with at least 7 million obtained per sample. Total RNA was extracted from PBMCs with Trizol reagent, with at least 5 micrograms obtained per sample. The percentages of naive CD45RAhigh/CD27high T cells were determined by flow cytometry on a PBMC aliquot from every donor.

Sequencing was carried out using blood. The receptor comes from a woman in her thirties or forties in good health. Recombination joined TRBV5-1 with TRBJ1-2; no D gene is confidently identified. The nucleotides are TGCGCCAGCAGCTTCCTCATCGGGAACTATGGCTACACCTTC. Its translation reads: CASSFLIGNYGYTF.